This entry describes one T cell receptor beta chain. Its matching antigen is unknown. The sample is drawn from a study of T cells in Graves' hyperthyroidism and ophthalmopathy. Over 18 months, lack of ophthalmopathy progression marked Graves' hyperthyroidism as stable. Study-level results: A model using 13 V-J features told ophthalmopathy apart from stable hyperthyroidism.

The CDR3 totals 15 residues. From germline, CDR1 is SGHRS and CDR2 YFSETQ. The V and J ends lost 0 bases and 3 bases respectively, with 10 bases between them. RNA transcripts gave rise to amplified TCR beta CDR3 regions. Using the HTBI primer set, a first-round RT-PCR was run on the TCR CDR3. MiXCR was run by TCRdb on the multiplex PCR reads, yielding one entry per CDR3 protein. Found here are some 510,000 distinct CDR3 sequences, 20% to 25% of them singletons; the top ten hold more than 25%. The material sequenced was blood. The receptor comes from a young man with Graves' hyperthyroidism. This sequence joins TRBV5-1 and TRBJ1-5; D perhaps matches TRBD1 (5 bases). This chain's CDR3 is CASSLGDQSNQPQHF. CDR3 DNA sequence: TGCGCCAGCAGCTTGGGGGACCAATCCAATCAGCCCCAGCATTTT.